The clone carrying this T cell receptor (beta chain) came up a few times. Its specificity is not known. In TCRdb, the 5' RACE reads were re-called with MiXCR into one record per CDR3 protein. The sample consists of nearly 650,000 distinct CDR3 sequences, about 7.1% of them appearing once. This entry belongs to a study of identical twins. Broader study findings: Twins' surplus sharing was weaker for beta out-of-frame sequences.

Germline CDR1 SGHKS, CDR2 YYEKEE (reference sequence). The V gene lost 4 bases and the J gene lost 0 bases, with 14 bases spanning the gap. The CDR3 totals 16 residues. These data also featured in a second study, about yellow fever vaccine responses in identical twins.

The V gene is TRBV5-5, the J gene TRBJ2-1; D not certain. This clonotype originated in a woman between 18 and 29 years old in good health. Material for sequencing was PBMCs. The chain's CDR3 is CASSTTASSSYNEQFF. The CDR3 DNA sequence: TGTGCCAGCAGCACCACAGCCTCAAGCTCCTACAATGAGCAGTTCTTC.